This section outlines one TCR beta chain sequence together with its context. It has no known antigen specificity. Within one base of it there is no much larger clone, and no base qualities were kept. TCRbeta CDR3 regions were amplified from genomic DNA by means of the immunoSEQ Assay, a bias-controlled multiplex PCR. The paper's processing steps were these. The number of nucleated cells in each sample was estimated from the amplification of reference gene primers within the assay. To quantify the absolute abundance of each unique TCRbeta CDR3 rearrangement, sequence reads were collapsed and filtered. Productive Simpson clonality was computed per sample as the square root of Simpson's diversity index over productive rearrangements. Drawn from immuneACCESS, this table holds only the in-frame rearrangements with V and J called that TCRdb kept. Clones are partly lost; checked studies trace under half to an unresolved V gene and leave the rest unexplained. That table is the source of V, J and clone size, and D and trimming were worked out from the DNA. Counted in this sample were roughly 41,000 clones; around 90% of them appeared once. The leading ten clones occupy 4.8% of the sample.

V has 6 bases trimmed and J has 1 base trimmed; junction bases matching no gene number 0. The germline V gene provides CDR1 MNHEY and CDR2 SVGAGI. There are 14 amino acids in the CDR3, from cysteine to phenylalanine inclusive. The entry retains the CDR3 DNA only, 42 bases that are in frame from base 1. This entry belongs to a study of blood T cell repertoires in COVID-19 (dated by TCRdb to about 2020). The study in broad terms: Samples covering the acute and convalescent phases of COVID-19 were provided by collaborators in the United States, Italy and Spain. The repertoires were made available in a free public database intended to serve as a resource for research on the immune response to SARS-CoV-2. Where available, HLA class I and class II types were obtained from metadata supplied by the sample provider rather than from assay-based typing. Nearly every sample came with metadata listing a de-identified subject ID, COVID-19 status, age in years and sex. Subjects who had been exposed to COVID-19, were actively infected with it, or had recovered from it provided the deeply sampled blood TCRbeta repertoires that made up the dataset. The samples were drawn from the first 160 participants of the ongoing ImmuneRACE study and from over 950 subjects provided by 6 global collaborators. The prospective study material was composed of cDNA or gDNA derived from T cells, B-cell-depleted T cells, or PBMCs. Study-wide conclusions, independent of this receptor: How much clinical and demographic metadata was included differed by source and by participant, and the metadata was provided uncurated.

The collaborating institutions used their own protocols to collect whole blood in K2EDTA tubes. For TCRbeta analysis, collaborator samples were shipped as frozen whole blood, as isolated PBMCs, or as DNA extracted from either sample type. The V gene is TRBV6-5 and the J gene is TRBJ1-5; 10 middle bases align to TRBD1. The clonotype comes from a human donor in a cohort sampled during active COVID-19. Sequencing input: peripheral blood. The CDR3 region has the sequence CASRGQGSNQPQHF. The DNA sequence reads TGTGCCAGCAGGGGACAGGGGAGCAATCAGCCCCAGCATTTT.